This T cell receptor beta chain was profiled in a study of blood T cell dynamics during melanoma immunotherapy. Turning to the study itself: Standard first-line treatment here was pembrolizumab or nivolumab plus ipilimumab in metastatic melanoma.

Time point denoted: week 3, after first cycle of checkpoint inhibitor. Assay: immunoSEQ multiplex PCR; the TCRdb copy retains only in-frame clones and omits some. The top ten hold less than 5% of the sample, which has under 15,000 clones, 88% seen once. Points on this clone: Its specificity is unknown.

Study-level findings and limits: It remained unknown if the driving T cell clones were melanoma-specific.

This receptor was taken from a human donor with melanoma. This material consisted of blood, taken from a patient treated with checkpoint blockade.

This CDR3 reads CASSLASRLASRREQYF. The CDR3 DNA is TGCGCCAGCAGCTTGGCCTCCCGACTAGCTTCCCGGAGAGAGCAGTACTTC. The genes are TRBV5-1 and TRBJ2-5; 7 positions agree with TRBD2. The V and J ends lost 0 bases and 11 bases, in that order; junction bases with no gene match: 19. The V gene's germline CDR1 is SGHRS and CDR2 YFSETQ. This CDR3 contains 17 residues.